This T cell receptor (beta chain) originates from a study of blood T cells in healthy people across ages. General study points: PBMC samples, being unsorted, prevented any conclusive comparison of naive and antigen-experienced cells. It was held that diversity estimates obtained from one million T cells represented underestimates.

The CDR3 contains 14 residues. The germline CDR1 and CDR2 sequences are GTSNPN and SVGIG (reference sequence). Next came a second PCR, run for about 7 to 12 cycles, which used a sample-barcoded 5' primer along with a J-beta primer mix. TCRdb analysed the 5' RACE reads with MiXCR anew, one entry per CDR3 protein. The sample includes about 1.5 million distinct CDR3 sequences, 35% to 45% of them seen just once. The total RNA that was extracted per sample amounted to at least 6 micrograms. About this clonotype: Its cognate antigen is unknown.

The clonotype originates from a woman younger than 30 in good health. V is TRBV30 and J is TRBJ2-4; D gene unclear. The DNA end favors TRBJ2-7, so the J call may be wrong. The sequencing sample was made of blood. In nucleotides, the CDR3 is TGTGCCTGGAGTCAAGACTTCCCCGCCAACGAGCAGTACTTC. Its protein is CAWSQDFPANEQYF.